This TCR beta chain was observed in a study of shared clonotypes between healthy human individuals. Trimming stripped 2 bases from V and 0 bases from J, with 14 bases between. There are 17 residues in the CDR3. CDR1 MNHNS and CDR2 SASEGT come from the germline V gene. In the CD4+ fraction, cells were divided into CD45RA+ naive and CD45RA-negative memory subsets. Sequencing used immunoSEQ multiplex PCR; TCRdb keeps in-frame clones, though not all of them. This sample has around 1.6 million clones, with 98% found just once. This sequence originates from a man younger than 45 in good health. The sample taken for sequencing was naive CD4+ T cells sorted from blood. Subset specified: CD45RA+ positively selected. This rearrangement joins TRBV6-1 to TRBJ1-5; D is possibly TRBD1 (6 bases). CDR3 DNA: TGTGCCAGCAGTGAAAGGGAGGACAGCAATAGCAATCAGCCCCAGCATTTT. It is translated as CASSEREDSNSNQPQHF.